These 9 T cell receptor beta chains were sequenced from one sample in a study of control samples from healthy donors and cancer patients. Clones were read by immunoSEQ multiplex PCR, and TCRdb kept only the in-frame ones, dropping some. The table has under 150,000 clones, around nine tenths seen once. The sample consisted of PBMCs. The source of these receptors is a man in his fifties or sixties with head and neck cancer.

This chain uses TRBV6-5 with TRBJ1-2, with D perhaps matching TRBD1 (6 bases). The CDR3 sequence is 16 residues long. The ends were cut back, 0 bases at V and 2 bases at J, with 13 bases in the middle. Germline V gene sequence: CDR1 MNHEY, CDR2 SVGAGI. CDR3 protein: CASSYSGGGWNYGYTF. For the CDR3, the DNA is TGTGCCAGCAGTTACTCGGGCGGGGGCTGGAACTATGGCTACACCTTC.

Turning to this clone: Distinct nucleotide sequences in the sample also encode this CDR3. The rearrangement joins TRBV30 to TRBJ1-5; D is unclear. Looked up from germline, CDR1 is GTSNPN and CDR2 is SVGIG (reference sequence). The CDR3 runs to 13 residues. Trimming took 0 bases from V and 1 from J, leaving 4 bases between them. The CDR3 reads CAWSVRSNQPQHF. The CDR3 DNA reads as TGTGCCTGGAGTGTAAGAAGCAATCAGCCCCAGCATTTT.

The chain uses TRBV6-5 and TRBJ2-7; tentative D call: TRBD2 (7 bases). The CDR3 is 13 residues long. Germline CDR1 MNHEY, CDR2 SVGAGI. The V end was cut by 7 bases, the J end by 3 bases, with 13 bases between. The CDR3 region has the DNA TGTGCCAGCACCCTAGGGGGGGGCTACGAGCAGTACTTC. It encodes CASTLGGGYEQYF.

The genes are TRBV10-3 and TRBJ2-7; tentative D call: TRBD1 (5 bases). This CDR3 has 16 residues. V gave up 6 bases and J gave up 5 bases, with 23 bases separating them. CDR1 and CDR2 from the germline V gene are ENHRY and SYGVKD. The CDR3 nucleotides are TGTGCCATCAGCAGGCTCATTGGGGCAGGGATAGACGAGCAGTACTTC. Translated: CAISRLIGAGIDEQYF.

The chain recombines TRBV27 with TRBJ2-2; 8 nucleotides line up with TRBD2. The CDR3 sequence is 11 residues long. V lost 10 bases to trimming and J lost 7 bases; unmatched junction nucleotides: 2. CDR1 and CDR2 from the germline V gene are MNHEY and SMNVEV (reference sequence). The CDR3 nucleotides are TGTGCCACTCGGGAGGGCGGGGAGCTGTTTTTT. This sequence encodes CATREGGELFF.

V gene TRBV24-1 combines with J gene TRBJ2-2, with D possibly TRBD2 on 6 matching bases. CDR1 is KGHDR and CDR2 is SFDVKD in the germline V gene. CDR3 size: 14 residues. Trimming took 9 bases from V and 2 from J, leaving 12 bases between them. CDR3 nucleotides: TGTGCCACCTCCGGGACTCAAAACACCGGGGAGCTGTTTTTT. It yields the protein CATSGTQNTGELFF.

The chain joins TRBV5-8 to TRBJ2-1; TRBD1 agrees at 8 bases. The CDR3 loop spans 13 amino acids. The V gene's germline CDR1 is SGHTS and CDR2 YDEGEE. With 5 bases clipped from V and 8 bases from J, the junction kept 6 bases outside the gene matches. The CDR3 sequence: CASSFDRGDEQFF. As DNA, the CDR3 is TGTGCCAGCAGTTTTGACAGGGGCGATGAGCAGTTCTTC.

CDR3 in DNA: TGTGCCAGCCAGTTGGACGGAACCTACGAGCAGTACTTC. Protein sequence: CASQLDGTYEQYF. The gene calls are TRBV12-3 or TRBV12-4 and TRBJ2-7, with no clear D. CDR3 length: 13 amino acids. Trimming cost V 8 bases and J 2 bases, with 13 bases left between them.

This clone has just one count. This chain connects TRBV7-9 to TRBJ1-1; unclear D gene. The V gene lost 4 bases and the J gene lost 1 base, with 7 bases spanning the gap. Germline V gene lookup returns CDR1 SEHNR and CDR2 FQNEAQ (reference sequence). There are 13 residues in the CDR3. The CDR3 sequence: CASSYTPNTEAFF. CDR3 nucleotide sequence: TGTGCCAGCAGCTATACACCGAACACTGAAGCTTTCTTT.